One T cell receptor (beta chain) is described in this entry. Study processing details: By means of reference gene primer amplification, nucleated cell counts were estimated. Assay used: immunoSEQ multiplex PCR; TCRdb lists only in-frame clones, some missing. The V and J calls and clone size come from that table; D and trimming were worked out from the DNA. Here the sample spans about 100,000 clones, more than 70% being singletons. The sample belongs to a study of blood T cell repertoires in COVID-19. Background on the study: From the United States, Italy and Spain came samples of acute and convalescent COVID-19. The cDNA or gDNA used as material had been derived from T cells, B-cell-depleted T cells, or PBMCs.

The sample comprised peripheral blood. The sequence was collected from a human donor in a cohort sampled during active COVID-19.

CDR3 sequence reads: CASKAGRTYEQYF. The CDR3 DNA sequence: TGTGCCAGCAAGGCGGGGCGCACCTACGAGCAGTACTTC. The chain couples TRBV2 to TRBJ2-7; a possible D gene is TRBD2 (6 bases). Germline V gene data show CDR1 as SNHLY and CDR2 as FYNNEI. The CDR3 is 13 amino acids. V gave up 7 bases and J gave up 2 bases, with 12 bases separating them.